One and the same sample provided the 28 T cell receptor beta chains below, sequenced in a study of cytomegalovirus exposure and HLA in healthy donors. It was with 60 Vbeta and 13 Jbeta primers that the PCR ran. The protocol was immunoSEQ multiplex PCR, while the TCRdb copy is restricted to in-frame clones and leaves out a portion. The sample yields nearly 110,000 clones, around 75% seen once. Sequencing was performed on PBMCs. These receptors all come from a female donor in good health and CMV-seronegative.

The gene calls are TRBV6-4 and TRBJ2-7, with a possible D match to TRBD2 (7 bases). Germline V gene data show CDR1 as MRHNA and CDR2 as SNTAGT. This CDR3 contains 14 residues. The V gene lost 9 bases and the J gene lost 1 base, with 16 bases spanning the gap. CDR3 bases: TGTGCCAGTAAGGGGGGGGACGGTTCCTACGAGCAGTACTTC. Its translation is CASKGGDGSYEQYF.

V usage is TRBV10-1 and J usage is TRBJ2-1, with D perhaps TRBD2 (5 bases). From germline, CDR1 is WNHNN and CDR2 SYGVQD (reference sequence). This CDR3 is built from 13 residues. Between the trimmed V and J ends, which lost 3 bases and 10 bases, there was a span of 13 bases. The CDR3 DNA sequence: TGCGCCAGCAGTGACACCCCGAGAGGGGAGCAGTTCTTC. Translated: CASSDTPRGEQFF.

This chain links TRBV2 with TRBJ2-4, with a possible D match to TRBD2 (5 bases). Germline CDR1 is SNHLY and CDR2 is FYNNEI. The V end was cut by 4 bases, the J end by 6 bases, with 7 bases between. The CDR3 is 12 amino acids. Here the CDR3 reads CASSGAGNIQYF. The CDR3 nucleotides are TGTGCCAGCAGTGGGGCGGGAAACATTCAGTACTTC.

In its sample, this clone was seen a few times. The chain is built from TRBV7-2 and TRBJ2-1, with D possibly being TRBD2 (5 bases). This CDR3 spans 15 amino acids. Trimming removed 3 bases at V and 5 bases at J, with 14 bases between. Germline V gene lookup returns CDR1 SGHTA and CDR2 FQGNSA. The CDR3 region is CASSFTRIPNNEQFF. For the CDR3, the DNA is TGTGCCAGCAGCTTTACTAGAATACCGAACAATGAGCAGTTCTTC.

This chain uses TRBV11-2 with TRBJ2-5; 8 nucleotides match TRBD2. After removal of 1 base from V and 5 bases from J, the junction contained 12 bases not matched to a gene. Germline values: CDR1 SGHAT, CDR2 FQNNGV. This CDR3 spans 17 amino acids. CDR3 sequence: CASSLGRRGRMKETQYF. CDR3 DNA sequence: TGTGCCAGCAGCTTAGGGAGGCGCGGGAGGATGAAGGAGACCCAGTACTTC.

The V and J genes are TRBV11-2 and TRBJ2-7; 7 bases fit TRBD2. Trimming cost V 4 bases and J 0 bases; bases outside gene matches: 9. This CDR3 comprises 16 residues. From germline, CDR1 is SGHAT and CDR2 FQNNGV. CDR3 sequence (DNA): TGTGCCAGCAGCTCCATCCTGGGGGGGATCTCCTACGAGCAGTACTTC. Amino acid sequence: CASSSILGGISYEQYF.

This clone was counted only a few times. The rearrangement uses TRBV15 and TRBJ1-1, with D perhaps matching TRBD1 (6 bases). This CDR3 region has 15 residues. The germline V gene has CDR1 LNHNV and CDR2 YYDKDF (reference sequence). Trimming shortened V by 3 bases and J by 4 bases, and 15 bases separated the two germline ends. CDR3 amino acids: CATSRPTGLSTEAFF. The CDR3 DNA sequence: TGTGCCACCAGCAGGCCGACAGGCTTGAGCACTGAAGCTTTCTTT.

The J gene is TRBJ2-1, the V gene TRBV19, with D possibly being TRBD2 (5 bases). Germline V gene data show CDR1 as LNHDA and CDR2 as SQIVND (reference sequence). CDR3 length: 15 amino acids. V was cut by 1 base and J by 3 bases, with 10 bases left in between. The CDR3 loop is CASSIASGNYNEQFF. The CDR3 nucleotides are TGTGCCAGTAGTATAGCAAGCGGAAACTACAATGAGCAGTTCTTC.

This clone was seen a handful of times. This sequence joins TRBV5-1 and TRBJ2-1; 12 nucleotides line up with TRBD2. The V gene end was trimmed by 8 bases and the J gene end by 1 base; junction bases not matched to a gene: 10. Per the germline V gene, CDR1 is SGHRS and CDR2 is YFSETQ. CDR3 length equals 17 residues. CDR3 in amino acids: CASTRLAGGVSYNEQFF. The CDR3 DNA is TGCGCCAGTACCAGGCTAGCGGGAGGGGTATCCTACAATGAGCAGTTCTTC.

The V gene is TRBV19, the J gene TRBJ1-5; 10 nucleotides agree with TRBD1. The CDR3 spans 21 residues. Germline V CDR1 and CDR2: LNHDA, SQIVND (reference sequence). The ends lost 2 bases at V and 2 bases at J; junction bases unmatched: 18. CDR3 nucleotide sequence: TGTGCCAGTAGTATAAGGGCTTCCTTGGGACAGGGGAATTTCGGCAATCAGCCCCAGCATTTT. Translating gives CASSIRASLGQGNFGNQPQHF.

This chain joins TRBV27 and TRBJ2-2; 8 bases match TRBD2. The junction had 10 bases not matched to a gene; V was cut back by 5 bases and J by 2 bases. The CDR3 consists of 17 residues. The germline V gene has CDR1 MNHEY and CDR2 SMNVEV (reference sequence). The CDR3 DNA sequence: TGTGCCAGCAGTATGGGATTAGCGGGATCCAACACCGGGGAGCTGTTTTTT. As protein: CASSMGLAGSNTGELFF.

This clone has just one count. The chain carries TRBV27 and TRBJ2-2; D possibly corresponds to TRBD1 (6 bases). The CDR3 length is 14 residues. Trimming removed 7 bases at V and 3 bases at J, with 12 bases between. Germline V gives CDR1 MNHEY, CDR2 SMNVEV (reference sequence). The CDR3 sequence: CASMGAGYTGELFF. The CDR3 region has the DNA TGTGCCAGCATGGGGGCTGGGTACACCGGGGAGCTGTTTTTT.

The chain is built from TRBV7-9 and TRBJ2-1; 10 positions agree with TRBD2. Germline V CDR1 and CDR2: SEHNR, FQNEAQ (reference sequence). CDR3 length equals 16 residues. Trimming at V came to 5 bases and at J to 7 bases, leaving 11 bases not matched to a gene. The CDR3 bases are TGTGCCAGCAGCGGCCCCTCTAGCGGGAGTTATAATGAGCAGTTCTTC. This encodes CASSGPSSGSYNEQFF.

The chain joins TRBV5-1 to TRBJ2-5; tentatively, D is TRBD2 (5 bases). V was shortened by 0 bases and J by 5 bases, with 11 bases between the two germline ends. Germline V gene lookup returns CDR1 SGHRS and CDR2 YFSETQ. The CDR3 sequence is 14 residues long. CDR3 residues: CASSLGGSSETQYF. CDR3 in DNA: TGCGCCAGCAGCTTGGGAGGGTCGAGCGAGACCCAGTACTTC.

This chain uses TRBV2 with TRBJ2-3, with 10 positions matching TRBD2. CDR1 and CDR2 from the germline V gene are SNHLY and FYNNEI. J gave up 4 bases and V 6 bases, and 7 bases lay outside the gene matches. The CDR3 is made up of 15 amino acids. CDR3 residues: CASSQAGGVADTQYF. For the CDR3, the DNA is TGTGCCAGCAGCCAAGCGGGAGGGGTTGCAGATACGCAGTATTTT.

The J gene is TRBJ1-3, the V gene TRBV5-1, with D possibly being TRBD1 (5 bases). CDR1 and CDR2 (germline): SGHRS, YFSETQ. Between the trimmed V and J ends, which lost 7 bases and 1 base, there was a span of 24 bases. This CDR3 is built from 18 residues. CDR3 sequence reads: CASSSLPIAGISGNTIYF. The DNA for the CDR3 is TGCGCCAGCTCTTCTCTTCCTATCGCAGGGATATCTGGAAACACCATATATTTT.

V gene TRBV2 combines with J gene TRBJ2-5, with a tentative D call TRBD2 (6 bases). This CDR3 region has 16 residues. V shed 6 bases and J shed 2 bases, with 19 bases lying between them. Per the germline V gene, CDR1 is SNHLY and CDR2 is FYNNEI. The CDR3 nucleotides read TGTGCCAGCAGACGACTAGGAGCGGCGGGTCAAGAGACCCAGTACTTC. This codes for CASRRLGAAGQETQYF.

This chain's CDR3 is CASSDEQAGETYEQYF. CDR3 bases: TGTGCCAGCAGCGACGAACAGGCGGGGGAAACCTACGAGCAGTACTTC. The chain couples TRBV7-6 to TRBJ2-7; the match to TRBD2 covers 7 bases. With V trimmed by 5 bases and J by 2 bases, 12 bases remained unmatched. Germline V gene data show CDR1 as SGHVS and CDR2 as FNYEAQ. The CDR3 extends over 16 amino acids.

This clone appeared a few times. V is TRBV5-1 and J is TRBJ2-5, with D possibly matching TRBD1 (7 bases). Germline V CDR1 and CDR2: SGHRS, YFSETQ. The CDR3 loop spans 13 amino acids. V lost 2 bases and J lost 5, with 10 bases in between. CDR3 nucleotide sequence: TGCGCCAGCAGCTTCAGGGGGGTGGAGACCCAGTACTTC. It yields the protein CASSFRGVETQYF.

This chain uses TRBV4-1 with TRBJ2-7; 10 bases map to TRBD2. Germline V lookup: CDR1 MGHRA, CDR2 YSYEKL. Losses at the gene ends were 3 bases for V and 5 bases for J; bases not matched to a gene: 10. The CDR3 extends over 16 amino acids. CDR3 sequence (DNA): TGCGCCAGCAGCCAGAATAGCGGGAGGTCCCTCGACGAGCAGTACTTC. Translating it yields CASSQNSGRSLDEQYF.

The genes are TRBV5-1 and TRBJ2-1; 10 nucleotides line up with TRBD2. The ends lost 0 bases at V and 8 bases at J; junction bases unmatched: 5. The CDR3 has 15 amino acids. CDR1 is SGHRS and CDR2 is YFSETQ in the germline V gene. The CDR3 region has the DNA TGCGCCAGCAGCTTGGGTCCTAGCGGGAGCGATGAGCAGTTCTTC. This codes for CASSLGPSGSDEQFF. Full variable domain (rest looked up from reference TRBV5-1 and TRBJ2-1): KAGVTQTPRYLIKTRGQQVTLSCSPISGHRSVSWYQQTPGQGLQFLFEYFSETQRNKGNFPGRFSGRQFSNSRSEMNVSTLELGDSALYLCASSLGPSGSDEQFFGPGTRLTVL.

In its sample, this clone was seen a few times. The chain uses TRBV25-1 and TRBJ2-7, with TRBD1 as a possible D gene (5 bases). From germline, CDR1 is MGHDK and CDR2 SYGVNS. This CDR3 region has 14 residues. V was pared by 5 bases and J by 1 base, with 12 bases between. Here the CDR3 DNA reads TGTGCCAGCAGTAATTGGGGCAGATCCTACGAGCAGTACTTC. Translation: CASSNWGRSYEQYF.

The chain couples TRBV19 to TRBJ2-7; D is unresolved. The V gene's germline CDR1 is LNHDA and CDR2 SQIVND (reference sequence). The length of the CDR3 is 14 residues. The V gene lost 5 bases and the J gene lost 2 bases, with 13 bases spanning the gap. CDR3 DNA: TGTGCCAGTAGTCCTCAAGATGGAGCCTACGAGCAGTACTTC. This gives the protein CASSPQDGAYEQYF.

V gene TRBV13 combines with J gene TRBJ1-2; 7 bases are shared with TRBD1. With 5 bases clipped from V and 9 bases from J, the junction kept 9 bases outside the gene matches. Germline CDR1 PRHDT, CDR2 FYEKMQ (reference sequence). This CDR3 region has 13 residues. CDR3 amino acids: CASSRNRGARYTF. CDR3 sequence (DNA): TGTGCCAGCAGCCGTAACAGGGGCGCGCGCTACACCTTC.

This sequence joins TRBV7-8 and TRBJ2-3; D is possibly TRBD2 (5 bases). Germline CDR1 and CDR2: SGHVS and FQNEAQ. Trimming left V 2 bases short and J 6 bases short, with 9 bases between. The CDR3 consists of 13 residues. The CDR3 loop reads CASSLLARDTQYF. In DNA form, the CDR3 reads TGTGCCAGCAGCTTACTAGCAAGGGATACGCAGTATTTT.

The rearrangement uses TRBV11-3 and TRBJ2-5; D is uncertain. Between the trimmed V and J ends, which lost 5 bases and 9 bases, there was a span of 13 bases. Germline loops: CDR1 SGHNT, CDR2 YENEEA. The CDR3 has 12 amino acids. CDR3 nucleotide sequence: TGTGCCAGCAGCCCCGACTCATCGGCCCAGTACTTC. Translating it yields CASSPDSSAQYF. Full variable domain (rest looked up from reference TRBV11-3 and TRBJ2-5): EAGVVQSPRYKIIEKKQPVAFWCNPISGHNTLYWYLQNLGQGPELLIRYENEEAVDDSQLPKDRFSAERLKGVDSTLKIQPAELGDSAVYLCASSPDSSAQYFGPGTRLLVL.

The chain combines TRBV19 with TRBJ1-4, with D unclear. Per germline, CDR1 LNHDA and CDR2 SQIVND (reference sequence). The CDR3 is made up of 13 amino acids. V lost 5 bases and J lost 4, with 8 bases in between. This chain's CDR3 is CASSPRINEKLFF. As DNA, the CDR3 is TGTGCCAGTAGTCCCAGGATTAATGAAAAACTGTTTTTT.

The chain links TRBV5-1 to TRBJ2-4; D might be TRBD2 (5 bases). Deletions cut 1 base from V and 10 bases from J, with 12 bases between. CDR1 is SGHRS, CDR2 YFSETQ, per germline. CDR3 length: 13 amino acids. Written as DNA, the CDR3 is TGCGCCAGCAGCTTGAGGGAGTCAACGATTCAGTACTTC. Its translation is CASSLRESTIQYF.